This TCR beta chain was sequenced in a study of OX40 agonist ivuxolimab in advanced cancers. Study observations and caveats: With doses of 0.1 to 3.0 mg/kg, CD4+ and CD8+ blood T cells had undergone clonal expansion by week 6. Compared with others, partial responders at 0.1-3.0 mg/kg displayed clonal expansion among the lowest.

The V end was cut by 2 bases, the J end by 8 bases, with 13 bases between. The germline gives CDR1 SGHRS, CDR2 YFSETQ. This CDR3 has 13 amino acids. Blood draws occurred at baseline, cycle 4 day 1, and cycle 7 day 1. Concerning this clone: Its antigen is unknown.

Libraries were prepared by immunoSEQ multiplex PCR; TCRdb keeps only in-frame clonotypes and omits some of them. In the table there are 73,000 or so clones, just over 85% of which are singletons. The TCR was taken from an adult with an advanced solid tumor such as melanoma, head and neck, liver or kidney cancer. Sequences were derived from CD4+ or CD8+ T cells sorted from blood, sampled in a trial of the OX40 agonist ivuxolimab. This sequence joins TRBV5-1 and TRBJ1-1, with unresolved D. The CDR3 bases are TGCGCCAGCAGCTTAGGACTTTTGGGAGAAGCTTTCTTT. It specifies CASSLGLLGEAFF.